The 3 T cell receptor beta chains given below trace back to one sample, sequenced in a study of T-cell memory formation after mild COVID-19. TCRdb re-called the 5' RACE reads with MiXCR, one entry per CDR3 protein. The data hold roughly 280,000 distinct CDR3 sequences, with 8% to 9% observed a single time. The specimen was PBMCs or a T cell subset sorted from them (not recorded which). These receptors were obtained from a man younger than 35 who had mild COVID-19 (a few samples of this study predate the infection). Cell type and time point are not known.

The V and J genes are TRBV4-3 and TRBJ2-7; D is uncertain. Trimming removed 0 bases at V and 7 bases at J, with 19 bases between. Per the germline V gene, CDR1 is LGHNA and CDR2 is YSLEER. The CDR3 is 16 amino acids. CDR3 sequence: CASSQDTRTGVGEQYV. CDR3 coding DNA: TGCGCCAGCAGCCAAGATACCCGTACGGGCGTCGGTGAGCAGTACGTC.

The V gene is TRBV5-4, the J gene TRBJ1-1; D may be TRBD1 (5 bases). V was pared by 0 bases and J by 1 base, with 10 bases between. The germline V gene has CDR1 SGHNT and CDR2 YYREEE (reference sequence). The CDR3 has 15 amino acids. CDR3 nucleotides: TGTGCCAGCAGCTTGGGACAGTGGGGGAACACTGAAGCTTTCTTT. As protein: CASSLGQWGNTEAFF.

The CDR3 here is CASSLDRGKTQYF. DNA of the CDR3: TGTGCCAGCAGCTTAGACAGGGGAAAGACCCAGTACTTC. The chain couples TRBV7-6 to TRBJ2-5; the match to TRBD1 covers 7 bases. The CDR3 is 13 residues long. V lost 1 base and J lost 6; bases outside the gene matches: 2. In germline, CDR1 is SGHVS, CDR2 FNYEAQ.